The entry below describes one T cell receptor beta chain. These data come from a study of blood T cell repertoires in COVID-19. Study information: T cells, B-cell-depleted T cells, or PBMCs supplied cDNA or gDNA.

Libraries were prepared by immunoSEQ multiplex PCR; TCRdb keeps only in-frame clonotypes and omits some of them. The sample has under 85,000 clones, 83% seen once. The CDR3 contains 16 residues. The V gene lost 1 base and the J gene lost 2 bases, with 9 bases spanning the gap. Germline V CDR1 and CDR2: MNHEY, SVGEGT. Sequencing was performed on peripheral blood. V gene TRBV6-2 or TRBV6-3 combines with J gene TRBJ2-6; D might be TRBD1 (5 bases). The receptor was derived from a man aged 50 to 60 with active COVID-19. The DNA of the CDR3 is TGTGCCAGCAGTTACTTTCAGGGTGCTGGGGCCAACGTCCTGACTTTC. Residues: CASSYFQGAGANVLTF.